This TCR beta chain was identified during a study of blood T cell repertoires in COVID-19. Background on the study: Both acute and convalescent COVID-19 samples were obtained from the United States, Italy and Spain. Sources were T cells, B-cell-depleted T cells, or PBMCs; the material itself was cDNA or gDNA.

This CDR3 region has 16 residues. Trimming at V came to 4 bases and at J to 9 bases, leaving 13 bases not matched to a gene. Germline loops: CDR1 LGHNA, CDR2 YNFKEQ. The authors' processing: Amplification with reference gene primers provided the estimates of nucleated cell counts. Some clones are missing from TCRdb's copy, which holds only in-frame ones; the method was immunoSEQ multiplex PCR. From that table come the V and J calls and clone size; the DNA was used to work out D and trimming. The top ten hold roughly 5% of the sample, which has under 95,000 clones, approximately 88% seen once. The source is a man aged 55 to 69 with acute or convalescent COVID-19. The gene calls are TRBV4-2 and TRBJ2-1, with 9 bases identical to TRBD2. The sequenced sample was peripheral blood. The CDR3 coding sequence is TGTGCCAGCAGCCCCCGGAGGGCGGGGGGGTTCGGTGAGCAGTTCTTC. Translation gives CASSPRRAGGFGEQFF.